What follows describes a single TCR beta chain. These data are taken from a study of T cell responses to AZD1222 COVID-19 vaccine. Here immunoSEQ multiplex PCR was the method, and the copy in TCRdb shows in-frame clones only, minus some. There are some 130,000 clones in the sample; 93% occur only once, and 9.1% lies in the top ten. Germline V gene data show CDR1 as LNHDA and CDR2 as SQIVND (reference sequence). Unmatched junction bases numbered 10, after V lost 0 bases and J lost 9 bases. CDR3 length: 16 amino acids. The TCR sequence derives from an adult in good health. Material: peripheral blood, obtained on day 0 of AZD1222 vaccination. The chain is built from TRBV19 and TRBJ2-1; TRBD2 agrees at 8 bases. CDR3 residues: CASSIDIGLARIEQFF. As DNA, the CDR3 is TGTGCCAGTAGTATAGATATTGGACTAGCTAGGATTGAGCAGTTCTTC.